This T cell receptor (beta chain) is from a study of shared clonotypes between healthy human individuals. This CDR3 comprises 17 residues. Germline values: CDR1 MGHRA, CDR2 YSYEKL. The V end lost 0 bases, the J end lost 0 bases, and 12 bases lay between the germline ends. The repertoire was sequenced with immunoSEQ multiplex PCR; TCRdb's copy has only in-frame clones and lacks some. In the table there are roughly 2.1 million clones, 93% of which are singletons. CD45RO-negative cells were positively selected for CCR7, leaving out terminally differentiated effector memory CD45RA+ cells. Those who donated were healthy HIV-negative adults, with no recent acute infections or vaccinations reported. All participating donors were Caucasian adults from Nashville, Tennessee.

The clonotype originates from a man aged 18 to 35 in good health. Some clones in this sample may be carry-over from other donors' samples. The J gene is TRBJ1-3, the V gene TRBV4-1, with D possibly matching TRBD1 (5 bases). The material sequenced was naive CD8+ T cells from PBMCs. The CDR3 protein is CASSQEAGFSSGNTIYF. The CDR3 DNA follows: TGCGCCAGCAGCCAAGAGGCAGGGTTCAGCTCTGGAAACACCATATATTTT.